This TCR beta chain was found in a study of response to subunit inactivated influenza vaccine (dated by TCRdb to the late 2010s). Study-level background: Deep quantitative profiling of the T cell receptor repertoire was used in the study to follow responses to a trivalent subunit inactivated influenza vaccine. The full study reports these points: It was suggested by the authors that each seasonal influenza vaccination may recruit only a limited number of new T cells.

CDR1 and CDR2 were assigned from the germline V gene as MDHEN and SYDVKM. The CDR3, cysteine through phenylalanine, is 12 amino acids long. Of all the DNA, just the CDR3 is kept, 36 bases in frame from base 1. V loses 6 bases, J loses 4 bases, and the germline ends lie 10 bases apart. The sample's time point label, in plain terms: more than 35 days after influenza vaccine administration. The library was made by RT-PCR. TCRdb lists the instrument as Illumina HiSeq 2500. TCRdb trimmed public reads at Q25 via fastp, called clones via MiXCR and kept in-frame beta chains. Every CDR3 protein is listed once, alongside the most common genes and DNA of its rows. Across this sample there are under 500,000 distinct CDR3 sequences, with about 10% seen only once. The ten largest clones take up around 12% of the sample. Worth noting for this clonotype: The antigen this receptor binds is unknown. Base qualities are not at hand, and no much larger clone is one base apart.

This clonotype was sampled from a man aged 45-60 years who received an inactivated influenza vaccine. Donor details come from another sample of the same person, matched by shared clones. The chain is made from TRBV28 and TRBJ2-7, with no reliable assignment of the D segment. This specimen consisted of PBMCs from blood, obtained more than 35 days after vaccination. The DNA sequence is given as TGTGCCAGCAGGACGCACCGTTACGAGCAGTACTTC. This encodes CASRTHRYEQYF.